The present T cell receptor (beta chain) was sequenced within a study of shared clonotypes between healthy human individuals. TCRdb's table, derived via immunoSEQ multiplex PCR, lists solely in-frame clones and lacks some. This sample has roughly 2 million clones, with approximately 94% found just once. Details on this clone: Its specificity is not known.

Nashville, Tennessee was home to all donors, who were Caucasian adults. The V end lost 0 bases, the J end lost 2 bases, and 10 bases lay between the germline ends. The length of the CDR3 is 15 residues. Germline CDR1 and CDR2: MNHNS and SASEGT. The study's findings and limits: Relative to clonotypes present in all four donors, those not shared had lower generation probabilities.

The receptor was derived from a man aged 18 to 30 in good health. Sequencing was carried out using naive CD4+ T cells sorted from blood. The subset was: CD45RA+ positively selected. The chain links TRBV6-1 to TRBJ2-5; no reliable D call. Written as DNA, the CDR3 is TGTGCCAGCAGTGAAGCAAGGCGTGGGCAAGAGACCCAGTACTTC. Translation gives CASSEARRGQETQYF.